This T cell receptor (beta chain) was sequenced during a study of blood T cell repertoires in COVID-19. Study background: Samples came from the United States, Italy and Spain, spanning acute and convalescent COVID-19.

Allocation to cohorts depended on clinical history reported by the participants. The CDR3 spans 14 residues. Germline CDR1 SGHDT, CDR2 YYEEEE. Between the trimmed V and J ends, which lost 4 bases and 8 bases, there was a span of 16 bases. Methods used by the authors: From reference gene primer amplification, estimates of nucleated cell counts were derived. TCRdb's copy holds only in-frame clones and misses some; the assay was immunoSEQ multiplex PCR. That table gives V, J and clone size, and the DNA gave D and trimming. The sample lists around 380,000 clones, approximately 87% occurring once. Material for sequencing was PBMCs or T cells enriched from blood (not recorded which). The rearrangement links TRBV5-6 to TRBJ2-1; no clear D gene. The source is a man in his thirties or forties who had recovered from COVID-19. In DNA form, the CDR3 reads TGTGCCAGCAGCCCCTCACAGTTCGACGATGAGCAGTTCTTC. Its protein product is CASSPSQFDDEQFF.